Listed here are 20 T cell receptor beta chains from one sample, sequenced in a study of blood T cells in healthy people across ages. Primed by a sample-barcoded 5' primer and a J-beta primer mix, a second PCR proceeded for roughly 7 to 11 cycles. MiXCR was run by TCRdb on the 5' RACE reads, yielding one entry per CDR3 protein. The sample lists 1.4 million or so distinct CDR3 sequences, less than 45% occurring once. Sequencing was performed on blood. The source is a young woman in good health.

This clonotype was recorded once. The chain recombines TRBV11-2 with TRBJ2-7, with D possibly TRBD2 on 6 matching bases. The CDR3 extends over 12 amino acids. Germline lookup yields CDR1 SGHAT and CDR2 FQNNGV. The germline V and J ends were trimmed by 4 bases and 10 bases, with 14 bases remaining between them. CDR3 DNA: TGTGCCAGCAGCTCATGGGACTCCCGACAGTACTTC. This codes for CASSSWDSRQYF.

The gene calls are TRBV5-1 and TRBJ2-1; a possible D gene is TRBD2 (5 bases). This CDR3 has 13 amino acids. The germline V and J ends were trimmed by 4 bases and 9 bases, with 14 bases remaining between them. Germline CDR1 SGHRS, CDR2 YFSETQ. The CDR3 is CASSANVEGEQFF. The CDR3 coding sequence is TGCGCCAGCAGCGCCAACGTAGAGGGTGAGCAGTTCTTC.

CDR3 sequence: CASSLGLLPYEQYF. CDR3 coding DNA: TGTGCCAGCAGTTTAGGTCTCCTCCCCTACGAGCAGTACTTC. The chain carries TRBV27 and TRBJ2-7, with D hard to call. There are 14 residues in the CDR3. Between the trimmed V and J ends, which lost 2 bases and 2 bases, there was a span of 10 bases. CDR1 and CDR2 from the germline V gene are MNHEY and SMNVEV (reference sequence).

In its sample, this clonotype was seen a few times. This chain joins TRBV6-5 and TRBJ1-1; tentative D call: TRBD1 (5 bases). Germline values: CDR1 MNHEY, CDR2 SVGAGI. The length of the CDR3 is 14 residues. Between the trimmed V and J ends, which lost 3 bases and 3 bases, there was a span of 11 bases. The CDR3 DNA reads TGTGCCAGCAGTTATGGCAGGGCCTACACTGAAGCTTTCTTT. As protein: CASSYGRAYTEAFF.

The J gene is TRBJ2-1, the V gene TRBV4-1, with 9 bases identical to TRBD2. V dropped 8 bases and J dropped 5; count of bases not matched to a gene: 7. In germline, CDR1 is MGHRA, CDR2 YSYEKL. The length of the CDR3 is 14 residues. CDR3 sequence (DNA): TGCGCCAGCTCGGTAGCGGGGGCTCACAATGAGCAGTTCTTC. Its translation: CASSVAGAHNEQFF.

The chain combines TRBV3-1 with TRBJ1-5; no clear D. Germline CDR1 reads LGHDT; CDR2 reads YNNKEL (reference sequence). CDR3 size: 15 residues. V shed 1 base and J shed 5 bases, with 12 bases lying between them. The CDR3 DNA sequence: TGTGCCAGCAGCCAAGCGTCAGGATTGCATCAGCCCCAGCATTTT. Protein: CASSQASGLHQPQHF. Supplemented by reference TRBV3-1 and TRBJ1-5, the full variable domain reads DTAVSQTPKYLVTQMGNDKSIKCEQNLGHDTMYWYKQDSKKFLKIMFSYNNKELIINETVPNRFSPKSPDKAHLNLHINSLELGDSAVYFCASSQASGLHQPQHFGDGTRLSIL.

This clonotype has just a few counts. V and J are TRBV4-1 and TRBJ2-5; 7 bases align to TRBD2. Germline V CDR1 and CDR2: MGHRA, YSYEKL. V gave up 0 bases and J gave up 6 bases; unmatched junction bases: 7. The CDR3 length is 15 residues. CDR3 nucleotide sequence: TGCGCCAGCAGCCAAGATGTGACTAGCAGGCAGACCCAGTACTTC. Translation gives CASSQDVTSRQTQYF.

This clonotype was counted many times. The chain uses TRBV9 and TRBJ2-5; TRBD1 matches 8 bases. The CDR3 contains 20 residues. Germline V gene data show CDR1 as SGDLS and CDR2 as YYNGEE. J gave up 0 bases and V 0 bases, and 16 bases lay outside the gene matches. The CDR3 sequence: CASSVAGQGTYIGYQETQYF. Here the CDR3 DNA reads TGTGCCAGCAGCGTAGCCGGACAGGGAACCTATATTGGGTACCAAGAGACCCAGTACTTC.

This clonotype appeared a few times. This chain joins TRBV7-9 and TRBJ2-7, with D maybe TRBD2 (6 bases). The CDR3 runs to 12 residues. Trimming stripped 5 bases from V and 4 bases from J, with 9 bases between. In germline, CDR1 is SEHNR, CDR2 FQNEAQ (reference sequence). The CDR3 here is CASSPLAYEQYF. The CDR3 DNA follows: TGTGCCAGCAGCCCACTAGCTTACGAGCAGTACTTC.

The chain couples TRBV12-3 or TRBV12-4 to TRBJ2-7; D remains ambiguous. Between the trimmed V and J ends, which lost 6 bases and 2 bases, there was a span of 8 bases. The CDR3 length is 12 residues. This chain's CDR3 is CASRTDAYEQYF. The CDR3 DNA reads TGTGCCAGCAGGACCGATGCCTACGAGCAGTACTTC.

CDR3 DNA sequence: TGCGCCAGCAGCTCTTATGTTGAGCAGTTCTTC. Translated: CASSSYVEQFF. This rearrangement joins TRBV5-1 to TRBJ2-1, with D uncertain. The V gene lost 3 bases and the J gene lost 9 bases, with 7 bases spanning the gap. CDR3 length: 11 amino acids. Germline values: CDR1 SGHRS, CDR2 YFSETQ. The full variable domain, its missing parts supplied by reference TRBV5-1 and TRBJ2-1, is KAGVTQTPRYLIKTRGQQVTLSCSPISGHRSVSWYQQTPGQGLQFLFEYFSETQRNKGNFPGRFSGRQFSNSRSEMNVSTLELGDSALYLCASSSYVEQFFGPGTRLTVL.

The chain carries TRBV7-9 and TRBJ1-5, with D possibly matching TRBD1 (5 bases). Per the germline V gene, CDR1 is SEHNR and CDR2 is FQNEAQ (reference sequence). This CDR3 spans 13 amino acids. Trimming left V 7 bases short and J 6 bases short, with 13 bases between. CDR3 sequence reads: CASMGRDGQPQHF. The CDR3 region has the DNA TGTGCCAGCATGGGCAGGGATGGTCAGCCCCAGCATTTT.

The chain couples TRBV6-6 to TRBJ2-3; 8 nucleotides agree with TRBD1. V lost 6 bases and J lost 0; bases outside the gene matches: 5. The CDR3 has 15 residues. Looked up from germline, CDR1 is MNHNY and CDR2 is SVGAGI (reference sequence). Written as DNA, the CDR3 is TGTGCCAGCAGACCGGACAGGGTTAGCACAGATACGCAGTATTTT. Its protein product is CASRPDRVSTDTQYF.

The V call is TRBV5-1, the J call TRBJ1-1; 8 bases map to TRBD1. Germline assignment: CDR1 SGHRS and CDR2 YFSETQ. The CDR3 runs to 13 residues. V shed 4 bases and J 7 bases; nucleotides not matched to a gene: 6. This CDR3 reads CASSGGQEGEAFF. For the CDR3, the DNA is TGCGCCAGCAGCGGGGGACAGGAAGGTGAAGCTTTCTTT.

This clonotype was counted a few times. This chain's CDR3 is CASSLIGGGFGEQYF. For the CDR3, the DNA is TGTGCCAGCAGCTTAATTGGCGGGGGGTTCGGCGAGCAGTACTTC. V and J are TRBV7-6 and TRBJ2-7, with 8 positions matching TRBD2. With V trimmed by 2 bases and J by 6 bases, 9 bases remained unmatched. The CDR3 runs to 15 residues. Germline V lookup: CDR1 SGHVS, CDR2 FNYEAQ.

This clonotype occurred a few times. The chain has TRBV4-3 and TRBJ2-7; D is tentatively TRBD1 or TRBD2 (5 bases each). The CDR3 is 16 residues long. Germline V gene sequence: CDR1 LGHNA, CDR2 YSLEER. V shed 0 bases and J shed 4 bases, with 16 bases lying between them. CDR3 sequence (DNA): TGCGCCAGCAGCCAAGATCGATCACTGGGACCTTACGAGCAGTACTTC. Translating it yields CASSQDRSLGPYEQYF.

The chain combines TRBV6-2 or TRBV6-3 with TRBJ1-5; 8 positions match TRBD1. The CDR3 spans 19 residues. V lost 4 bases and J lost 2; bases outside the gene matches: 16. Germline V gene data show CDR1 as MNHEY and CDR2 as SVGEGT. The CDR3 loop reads CASSSLTTGQAHRNQPQHF. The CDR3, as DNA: TGTGCCAGCAGTTCCTTAACCACGGGACAGGCCCATCGCAATCAGCCCCAGCATTTT.

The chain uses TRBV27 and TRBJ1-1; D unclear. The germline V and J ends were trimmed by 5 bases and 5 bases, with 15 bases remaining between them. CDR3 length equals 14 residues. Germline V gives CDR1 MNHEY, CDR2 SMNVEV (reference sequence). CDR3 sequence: CASSVYGVRTEAFF. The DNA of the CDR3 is TGTGCCAGCAGTGTCTACGGGGTTAGGACTGAAGCTTTCTTT.

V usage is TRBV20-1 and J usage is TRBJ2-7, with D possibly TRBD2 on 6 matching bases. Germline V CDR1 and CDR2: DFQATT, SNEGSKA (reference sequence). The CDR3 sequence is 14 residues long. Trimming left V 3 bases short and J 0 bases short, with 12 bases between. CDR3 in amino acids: CSAREGLSSYEQYF. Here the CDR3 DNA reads TGCAGTGCTAGGGAGGGTCTCTCCTCCTACGAGCAGTACTTC.

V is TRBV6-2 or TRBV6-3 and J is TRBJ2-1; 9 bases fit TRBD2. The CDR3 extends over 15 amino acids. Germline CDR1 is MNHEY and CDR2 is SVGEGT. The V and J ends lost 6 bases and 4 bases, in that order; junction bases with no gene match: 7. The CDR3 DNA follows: TGTGCCAGCAGAGATAGCGGGGGCCCTTACAATGAGCAGTTCTTC. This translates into CASRDSGGPYNEQFF.